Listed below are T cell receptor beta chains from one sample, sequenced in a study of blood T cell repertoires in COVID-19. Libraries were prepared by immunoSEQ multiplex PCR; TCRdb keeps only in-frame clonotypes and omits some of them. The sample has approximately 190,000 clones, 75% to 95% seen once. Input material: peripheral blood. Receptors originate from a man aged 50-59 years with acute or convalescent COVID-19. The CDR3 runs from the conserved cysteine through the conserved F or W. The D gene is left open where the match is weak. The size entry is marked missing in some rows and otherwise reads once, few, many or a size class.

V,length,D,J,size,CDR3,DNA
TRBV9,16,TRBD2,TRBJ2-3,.,CASSVLAGGRTDTQYF,TGTGCCAGCAGCGTACTAGCGGGGGGGCGAACAGATACGCAGTATTTT
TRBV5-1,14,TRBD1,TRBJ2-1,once,CASSLDRQGGVQFF,TGCGCCAGCAGCTTGGACCGACAGGGGGGGGTACAGTTCTTC
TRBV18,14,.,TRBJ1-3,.,CASSEAISGNTIYF,TGTGCCAGCTCCGAGGCCATCTCTGGAAACACCATATATTTT
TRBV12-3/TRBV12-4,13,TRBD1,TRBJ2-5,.,CASSGQGVETQYF,TGTGCCAGCAGCGGACAGGGTGTTGAGACCCAGTACTTC
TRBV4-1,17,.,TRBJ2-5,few,CASSQDAGLRSQETQYF,TGCGCCAGCAGCCAAGATGCAGGACTAAGATCCCAAGAGACCCAGTACTTC
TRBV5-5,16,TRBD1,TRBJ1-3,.,CASRSGGRNSGNTIYF,TGTGCCAGCAGGTCAGGGGGCAGAAATTCTGGAAACACCATATATTTT
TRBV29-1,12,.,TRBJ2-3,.,CSVEDRGDTQYF,TGCAGCGTTGAAGATCGGGGAGATACGCAGTATTTT
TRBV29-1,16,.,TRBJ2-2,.,CSVGRVAGTNTGELFF,TGCAGCGTTGGTCGGGTGGCGGGTACGAACACCGGGGAGCTGTTTTTT
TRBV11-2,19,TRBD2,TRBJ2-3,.,CASSPAGTSGRASLDTQYF,TGTGCCAGCAGCCCCGCCGGGACTAGCGGGAGGGCCTCCTTAGATACGCAGTATTTT
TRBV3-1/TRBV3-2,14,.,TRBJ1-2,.,CASSQEGGLPGYTF,TGTGCCAGCAGCCAAGAGGGGGGTCTTCCTGGCTACACCTTC
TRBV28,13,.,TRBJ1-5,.,CASRGGVGQPQHF,TGTGCCAGCAGGGGAGGTGTGGGTCAGCCCCAGCATTTT
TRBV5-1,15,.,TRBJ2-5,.,CASSLVGERVETQYF,TGCGCCAGCAGCTTGGTAGGGGAAAGGGTCGAGACCCAGTACTTC
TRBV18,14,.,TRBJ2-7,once,CASSPRTNSYEQYF,TGTGCCAGCTCACCTAGGACAAACTCCTACGAGCAGTACTTC
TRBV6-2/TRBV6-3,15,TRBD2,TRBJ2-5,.,CASSSTGTSEETQYF,TGTGCCAGCAGTTCTACCGGGACTAGCGAAGAGACCCAGTACTTC
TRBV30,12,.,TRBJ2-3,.,CAWSETADTQYF,TGTGCCTGGAGTGAGACAGCAGATACGCAGTATTTT
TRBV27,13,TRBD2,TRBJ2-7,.,CASRGGWPYEQYF,TGTGCCAGCCGCGGGGGATGGCCCTACGAGCAGTACTTC
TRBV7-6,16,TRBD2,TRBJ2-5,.,CASSLAIAGGRETQYF,TGTGCCAGCAGCTTAGCGATAGCGGGGGGAAGAGAGACCCAGTACTTC
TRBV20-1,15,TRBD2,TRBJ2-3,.,CSASNQREYTDTQYF,TGCAGTGCTAGTAACCAGCGGGAGTACACAGATACGCAGTATTTT
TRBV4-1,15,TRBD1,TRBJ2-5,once,CASSQVGTGGKTQYF,TGCGCCAGCAGCCAAGTAGGGACAGGGGGGAAGACCCAGTACTTC
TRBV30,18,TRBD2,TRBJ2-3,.,CAWSGLAGEEFGTDTQYF,TGTGCCTGGAGCGGGCTAGCGGGAGAGGAGTTCGGCACAGATACGCAGTATTTT
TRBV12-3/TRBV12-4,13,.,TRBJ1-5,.,CASKPGVNQPQHF,TGTGCCAGCAAACCGGGAGTCAATCAGCCCCAGCATTTT
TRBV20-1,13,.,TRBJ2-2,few,CSASLAGTGELFF,TGCAGTGCTAGTCTAGCCGGAACCGGGGAGCTGTTTTTT
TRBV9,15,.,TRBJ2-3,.,CASSVDGGGTDTQYF,TGTGCCAGCAGCGTAGACGGGGGAGGCACAGATACGCAGTATTTT
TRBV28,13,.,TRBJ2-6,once,CATGVFGANVLTF,TGTGCCACGGGTGTTTTTGGGGCCAACGTCCTGACTTTC
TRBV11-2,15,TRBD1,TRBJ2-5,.,CASSLVGQGAKTQYF,TGTGCCAGCAGCTTAGTGGGTCAGGGGGCAAAGACCCAGTACTTC
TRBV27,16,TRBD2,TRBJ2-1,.,CASSLMLRGVYNEQFF,TGTGCCAGCAGTCTAATGCTGCGGGGGGTCTACAATGAGCAGTTCTTC
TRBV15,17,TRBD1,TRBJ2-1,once,CATSRGTGAPLGNEQFF,TGTGCCACCAGCAGGGGGACAGGGGCCCCCTTGGGCAATGAGCAGTTCTTC
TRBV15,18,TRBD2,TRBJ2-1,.,CATSIDSGYLAELNEQFF,TGTGCCACCAGCATCGACTCCGGGTACCTAGCGGAGCTCAATGAGCAGTTCTTC